This is a list of T cell receptor beta chains from one sample in a study of blood T cell repertoires in COVID-19. Sequencing used immunoSEQ multiplex PCR; TCRdb keeps in-frame clones, though not all of them. The table includes 120,000 or so clones, about four fifths detected once. Sample: PBMCs or T cells enriched from blood (not recorded which). These receptors all come from a woman aged 25 to 39 who had recovered from COVID-19. The CDR3 runs from the conserved cysteine through the conserved F or W. A D gene is named only where the DNA matches it firmly. Not every row has a clone size; where given, it reads once, few, many or a size class.

>few|NA|TRBJ2-6|TRBV2
TGTGCCAGCAGCACTGGCGGAGGGTATGGGGCCAACGTCCTGACTTTC
CASSTGGGYGANVLTF
>NA|NA|TRBJ2-7|TRBV28
TGTGCCAGCAGCTTCCACGAGCAGTACTTC
CASSFHEQYF
>once|NA|TRBJ2-7|TRBV27
TGTGCCAGCAGTTTTGGGCTAGCGACGACCTACGAGCAGTACTTC
CASSFGLATTYEQYF
>NA|TRBD2|TRBJ2-3|TRBV7-9
TGTGCCAGCAGCCTCGGACTAGCGGGTGTGATCGATACGCAGTATTTT
CASSLGLAGVIDTQYF
>NA|NA|TRBJ2-3|TRBV14
TGTGCCAGCAGCCGCCAAAACAGGGTAAACACAGATACGCAGTATTTT
CASSRQNRVNTDTQYF
>NA|TRBD1|TRBJ1-6|TRBV4-3
TGCGCCAGCAGCCAAGCCTCCGGGACAGGGGGCTCACCCCTCCACTTT
CASSQASGTGGSPLHF
>NA|TRBD1|TRBJ2-7|TRBV7-2
TGTGCCAGCAGCTTAGGGACAGGGGCCGCCTACGAGCAGTACTTC
CASSLGTGAAYEQYF
>NA|NA|TRBJ1-1|TRBV12-3/TRBV12-4
TGTGCCGACTCCCAAGGGGGCACTGAAGCTTTCTTT
CADSQGGTEAFF
>NA|TRBD2|TRBJ2-3|TRBV5-4
TGTGCCAGCAGCTTGGGAAGCGGGAGGCCAGATACGCAGTATTTT
CASSLGSGRPDTQYF
>NA|TRBD2|TRBJ2-4|TRBV5-3
TGTGCCAGAGGTAGCGGGAGGGCCGGGGCCAAAAACATTCAGTACTTC
CARGSGRAGAKNIQYF
>NA|NA|TRBJ2-3|TRBV5-1
TGCGCCAGCAGCTGGGAGGGCACAGATACGCAGTATTTT
CASSWEGTDTQYF
>NA|TRBD1|TRBJ2-6|TRBV10-3
TGTGCCATCAGTGAGAGGGGACAGTGGGGTATGGGTGCCAACGTCCTGACTTTC
CAISERGQWGMGANVLTF
>NA|NA|TRBJ2-2|TRBV30
TGTGCCTGGAGTGTTCGGGTAGACACCGGGGAGCTGTTTTTT
CAWSVRVDTGELFF
>NA|NA|TRBJ1-1|TRBV18
TGTGCCAGCTCACTCCGACAGGCCGAGAACACTGAAGCTTTCTTT
CASSLRQAENTEAFF
>NA|NA|TRBJ2-7|TRBV11-2
TGTGCCAGCAGCTTAGCTTCTTCCGGGGAGCAGTACTTC
CASSLASSGEQYF
>NA|NA|TRBJ1-2|TRBV5-1
TGCGCCAGCAGCTTCGAAGGAACAGGATATGGCTACACCTTC
CASSFEGTGYGYTF
>NA|NA|TRBJ1-2|TRBV19
TGTGCCAGTAGTATCGGAGGAGGCGGCTACACCTTC
CASSIGGGGYTF
>many|NA|TRBJ1-5|TRBV5-1
TGCGCCAGCAGCTTGGACTGGGCGAATCAGCCCCAGCATTTT
CASSLDWANQPQHF
>NA|NA|TRBJ2-1|TRBV4-2
TGTGCCAGCAGCCAAGACGTCTACAATGAGCAGTTCTTC
CASSQDVYNEQFF
>once|TRBD2|TRBJ2-5|TRBV7-8
TGTGCCAGCAGCCCCCCGGGACTAGGAGAGACCCAGTACTTC
CASSPPGLGETQYF
>NA|TRBD2|TRBJ2-1|TRBV28
TGTGCCAGCAGTCCTCGGACTAGCGGGAGTCGGAGTAGGCAGTTCTTC
CASSPRTSGSRSRQFF
>NA|TRBD2|TRBJ2-7|TRBV4-1
TGCGCCAGCAGCCAAGAACCGGCTAGCGGGAGGTACGAGCAGTACTTC
CASSQEPASGRYEQYF
>NA|NA|TRBJ2-3|TRBV2
TGTGCCAGCAGGGAATGGGACAAGGCGCAGTATTTT
CASREWDKAQYF
>once|TRBD1|TRBJ2-5|TRBV18
TGTGCCAGCTCAGGTTGGACAGGGCGAGAGACCCAGTACTTC
CASSGWTGRETQYF
>NA|TRBD1|TRBJ1-5|TRBV15
TGTGCCACCAGCTCCGGGACAGATTCTAATCAGCCCCAGCATTTT
CATSSGTDSNQPQHF
>NA|TRBD2|TRBJ2-2|TRBV27
TGTGCCAGCAGTTTCAGCGGGAGATCAAGTACCGGGGAGCTGTTTTTT
CASSFSGRSSTGELFF
>NA|NA|TRBJ1-2|TRBV10-3
TGTGCCATCAGGGGCGCGGGGGATGGCTACACCTTC
CAIRGAGDGYTF
>NA|NA|TRBJ1-1|TRBV28
TGTGCCAGCAGTCAGGGCTTGCGGAACACTGAAGCTTTCTTT
CASSQGLRNTEAFF
>NA|TRBD1|TRBJ2-7|TRBV6-2/TRBV6-3
TGTGCCAGCAGTAACCGGGACAGGGTCGTCCACGAGCAGTACTTC
CASSNRDRVVHEQYF
>NA|TRBD2|TRBJ2-7|TRBV28
TGTGCCAGCAGTTCCGCCGCGGGAGGGTCCTACGAGCAGTACTTC
CASSSAAGGSYEQYF
>NA|NA|TRBJ1-3|TRBV7-8
TGTGCCAGCAGCCTACGGAGAGACTCTGGAAACACCATATATTTT
CASSLRRDSGNTIYF
>NA|NA|TRBJ1-1|TRBV12-3/TRBV12-4
TGTGCCAGCAGTTTTCAGGCTTCTGAAGCTTTCTTT
CASSFQASEAFF
>NA|TRBD1|TRBJ2-1|TRBV7-9
TGTGCCAGCAGCCCTCGGGACAGGGTCTACAATGAGCAGTTCTTC
CASSPRDRVYNEQFF
>NA|NA|TRBJ2-7|TRBV18
TGTGCCAGCTCACCCCTACAGGGTGCGATCTACGAGCAGTACTTC
CASSPLQGAIYEQYF
>many|TRBD1|TRBJ2-6|TRBV30
TGTGCCTGGGATGAAACAGGGGCCTCTGGGGCCAACGTCCTGACTTTC
CAWDETGASGANVLTF
>NA|TRBD1|TRBJ1-5|TRBV4-1
TGCGCCAGCAGCCATTCCCCGGGACAGGGGCAGAATCAGCCCCAGCATTTT
CASSHSPGQGQNQPQHF
>once|TRBD1|TRBJ1-2|TRBV5-4
TGTGCCAGCAGCCACAAGGGGGCTGGGCGCTATGGCTACACCTTC
CASSHKGAGRYGYTF
>NA|TRBD2|TRBJ2-2|TRBV9
TGTGCCAGCAGCGTTCGTCGGGAGGGGAACACCGGGGAGCTGTTTTTT
CASSVRREGNTGELFF
>few|TRBD1|TRBJ2-7|TRBV5-4
TGTGCCAGCAGCCCGGGACAGGTGGGCGAGCAGTACTTC
CASSPGQVGEQYF
>NA|NA|TRBJ1-5|TRBV27
TGTGCCAGCAGTTTACTGGGAGGCAATCAGCCCCAGCATTTT
CASSLLGGNQPQHF
>NA|TRBD2|TRBJ2-2|TRBV19
TGTGCCAGCCGGAGCGGGAGGGCCCTCGACACCGGGGAGCTGTTTTTT
CASRSGRALDTGELFF
>NA|TRBD1|TRBJ1-2|TRBV6-2/TRBV6-3
TGTGCCAGCAGTTTCCCCGGAGGGACAGGGACAGACTATGGCTACACCTTC
CASSFPGGTGTDYGYTF
>NA|TRBD1|TRBJ1-6|TRBV4-1
TGCGCCAGCAGCCAAGAAGGCAGGGGGAGCTCCTATAATTCACCCCTCCACTTT
CASSQEGRGSSYNSPLHF
>once|TRBD1|TRBJ2-3|TRBV6-7
TGTGCCAGCAGGACCACGGGAACAGGGGGTTTCACAGATACGCAGTATTTT
CASRTTGTGGFTDTQYF
>NA|TRBD1|TRBJ1-5|TRBV4-2
TGTGCCAGCAGCCATTTTCCGGACAGGGGCTATCAGCCCCAGCATTTT
CASSHFPDRGYQPQHF
>NA|NA|TRBJ2-7|TRBV15
TGTGCCACCAGCAGAGAATTGGGGGGGACAACAGGTGGGCAGTACTTC
CATSRELGGTTGGQYF
>few|TRBD2|TRBJ2-5|TRBV28
TGTGCCAGCAGCAATGGGGTAGCGGGAGGCCAAGAGACCCAGTACTTC
CASSNGVAGGQETQYF
>NA|TRBD2|TRBJ2-3|TRBV6-1
TGTGCCAGCAGTGAAGCTGGGGGGGGTTCTAGCACAGATACGCAGTATTTT
CASSEAGGGSSTDTQYF
>NA|TRBD2|TRBJ2-7|TRBV6-2/TRBV6-3
TGTGCCAGCAGCACCGGGACTAGTTCTTACGAGCAGTACTTC
CASSTGTSSYEQYF